This TCR beta chain originates from a study of T cells in Graves' hyperthyroidism and ophthalmopathy (dated by TCRdb to the late 2010s). Background for the entire study: Peripheral blood was collected at initial diagnosis, before any treatment. Prospective prediction of ophthalmopathy was tested in an independent validation cohort of 18 to 20 hyperthyroidism patients and around 16 patients who later progressed to ophthalmopathy. Thyroid tissue and blood T-cell repertoires from roughly 6 Graves' hyperthyroidism patients were also compared in the study. The paper describes TCR Vbeta CDR3 sequencing of more than 120 peripheral blood samples, made up of under 50 ophthalmopathy patients, around 78 hyperthyroidism patients and some 17 progressor patients. After sampling, hyperthyroidism patients received methimazole starting at 30 mg daily, and ophthalmopathy patients received high-dose intravenous methylprednisolone. A discovery cohort of about 100 patients, approximately 45 with Graves' ophthalmopathy and 57 with stable Graves' hyperthyroidism, was used to find distinguishing TCR V-J signatures. The approximately 90 discovery patients were divided at random into training and test sets in a 7:3 ratio.

General findings and caveats noted by the study authors: No statistical method was used to fix the sample size in advance, and group allocation was not hidden from the investigators. A model built on a 13 V-J signature distinguished ophthalmopathy from stable hyperthyroidism, reaching over 85% sensitivity and about 81% specificity in cross-validation and 80%/75% in testing. In validation, the model predicted progression to ophthalmopathy with about 71% sensitivity and less than 75% specificity, a median of around 6.6 months before onset. Blood samples also contained most of the expanded thyroid clonotypes (frequency above 0.001), which suggests that blood repertoires may reflect thyroid immune responses.

Ophthalmopathy patients had moderately to severely active disease, with a Clinical Activity Score of 3 or more, a NOSPECS grade of 4 or more, and a disease duration of less than 3 months. Exclusion was applied to patients with uncontrolled infections, other autoimmune diseases, pregnancy or lactation. Clinical symptoms, serum thyroxine and TRAb, thyroid ultrasound, and orbital computed tomography formed the basis for the diagnoses. PBMCs were isolated from 7.5 to 10 ml of fresh peripheral blood by Ficoll-Paque density gradient centrifugation. Total RNA was extracted using Trizol reagent, and RNA quality was assessed on an Agilent 2100 Bioanalyzer. This clonotype was seen ten or more times. It lacks a known antigen. Qualities for individual bases were not recorded, and no much larger clone is one base off. V was cut back by 6 bases and J by 7 bases, leaving a gap of 12 bases between them. Spanning cysteine to phenylalanine, the CDR3 consists of 12 amino acids. Just the 36-base CDR3 DNA is kept, in frame starting at base 1.

Amplification of TCR beta CDR3 regions was carried out from RNA transcripts. The first round of RT-PCR for the TCR CDR3 was performed with the HTBI primer set and the Qiagen OneStep RT-PCR kit. Libraries were constructed in a second round of multiplex PCR, after which size selection and purification were performed. Libraries were sequenced paired-end with 100 bp reads on an Illumina HiSeq2000. On the authors' methods: SOAPnuke was used to process the raw data, throwing out any read that contained adapters or uncalled bases, had a mean Phred below 15, or lacked an exact constant-primer or identifier match. High-quality paired reads were merged with COPE v1.2.5, and unique nucleotide sequences were defined as clonotypes. MiTCR v1.1 was used to align clonotypes to the IMGT TRBV, TRBD and TRBJ reference segments. Only V-J combinations with frequency above 0.0001, covering 99.2% of repertoires, were analysed. A TCS score was defined as the ratio of F50 (clonal expansion) to E x V (chaos), with BLOSUM62-based TCRdist applied between CDR3 peptides within each V-J. Welch's t-statistics and random forest reduced fewer than 600 V-J features to 10 to 15, which were used in a naive Bayes classifier (R e1071). Starting from the raw public reads, TCRdb applied fastp trimming at Q25, assembled clones with MiXCR and retained in-frame beta chains. Entries are consolidated by CDR3 protein sequence, retaining the most common genes and DNA. The V and J calls come from TCRdb's annotation, not from the publication. This sample gives more than 300,000 distinct CDR3 sequences in total; about 18% of them show up just once. Clones ranked in the top ten supply 40% of the sample.

The V and J genes are TRBV12-3 or TRBV12-4 and TRBJ1-2; D gene: possibly TRBD1, on 5 matching bases. Sequenced material: blood. The TCR originated in a man between 18 and 29 years old with Graves' ophthalmopathy. The CDR3 in this case is CASSPAGSGYTF. The bases read TGTGCCAGCAGCCCCGCAGGGTCTGGCTACACCTTC.